This T cell receptor beta chain was captured in a study of control samples from healthy donors and cancer patients (dated by TCRdb to 2018 to 2021). To prepare the library, the immunoSEQ multiplex PCR assay was applied. This immuneACCESS table, as held by TCRdb, lists in-frame sequences with V and J called but not all clones. Of the missing ones, under half trace to an unresolved V gene in checked studies; the others have no known cause. The sample table contains 120,000 to 150,000 clones; only one count was recorded for under 95% of them. The biggest ten clones account for over 6% of the sample. A remark on this clone: Its antigen has not been determined. Base qualities are not at hand, and no much larger clone is one base apart.

This TCR was recovered from a man aged 18 to 29 in good health. Input material: blood.

The DNA sequence is given as TGTGCCAGCAGCTTGGGCAGCAGTAATGAAAAACTGTTTTTT. It encodes CASSLGSSNEKLFF. The chain was built from TRBV5-6 and TRBJ1-4, with the D gene not clear enough to name. The CDR3 runs 14 amino acids, cysteine and phenylalanine included. Kept here is only the CDR3 DNA, which spans 42 bases and is read in frame from base 1. Per the germline V gene, SGHDT is the CDR1 and YYEEEE is the CDR2. V is shortened by 0 bases, J by 4 bases, and the region joining them spans 7 bases.